These T cell receptor beta chains were read from a single sample in a study of cytomegalovirus exposure and HLA in healthy donors. Clones were read by immunoSEQ multiplex PCR, and TCRdb kept only the in-frame ones, dropping some. The table shows roughly 110,000 clones, with 75% to 85% occurring only once. Sequenced material: PBMCs. These receptors came from a man aged 45-60 years in good health and CMV-seronegative. The CDR3 runs from the conserved cysteine through the conserved F or W. The D gene is left open where the match is weak. Clone size is shown for a subset of rows, as once, few, many or a class of expanded clone.

V,size,J,D,CDR3,DNA
TRBV4-1,.,TRBJ1-6,TRBD1,CASSQDRAGGRPLHF,TGCGCCAGCAGCCAAGATAGGGCAGGGGGGCGACCCCTCCACTTT
TRBV7-9,.,TRBJ1-1,.,CSSSLGAGLWAFF,TGTTCCAGCAGCTTAGGGGCAGGACTATGGGCTTTCTTT
TRBV18,.,TRBJ2-2,.,CATLRAQSTGELFF,TGTGCCACCCTCAGGGCCCAAAGCACCGGGGAGCTGTTTTTT
TRBV7-9,few,TRBJ1-1,.,CASSSRQVAEAFF,TGTGCCAGCAGTAGTCGACAGGTTGCTGAAGCTTTCTTT
TRBV5-8,.,TRBJ2-3,.,CASYLRGASTDTQYF,TGTGCCAGCTACCTCCGGGGGGCTAGCACAGATACGCAGTATTTT
TRBV11-2,.,TRBJ1-2,.,CASSLDGAVNYGYTF,TGTGCCAGCAGCTTAGATGGGGCGGTTAACTATGGCTACACCTTC
TRBV5-8,few,TRBJ1-3,.,CASSLIHRANTIYF,TGTGCCAGCAGCCTAATACACAGGGCAAACACCATATATTTT
TRBV7-8,.,TRBJ2-5,.,CASSLRDLRETQYF,TGTGCCAGCAGCCTACGGGACTTACGTGAGACCCAGTACTTC
TRBV7-2,.,TRBJ1-2,TRBD1,CASSLAGTGFGGYTF,TGTGCCAGCAGCTTAGCGGGGACAGGGTTCGGTGGCTACACCTTC
TRBV27,.,TRBJ2-5,.,CASSLSWGGTRETQYF,TGTGCCAGCAGTTTATCCTGGGGGGGCACCAGGGAGACCCAGTACTTC
TRBV6-1,.,TRBJ1-5,.,CASSELWAGGNQPQHF,TGTGCCAGCAGTGAACTGTGGGCGGGAGGCAATCAGCCCCAGCATTTT
TRBV4-3,few,TRBJ1-2,.,CASSQDGTPRDGYTF,TGCGCCAGCAGCCAAGATGGAACTCCGAGGGATGGCTACACCTTC
TRBV5-1,.,TRBJ1-1,TRBD1,CASSAGQGVTAAFF,TGCGCCAGCAGCGCCGGACAGGGAGTAACTGCAGCTTTCTTT
TRBV2,.,TRBJ2-1,TRBD2,CASRGGLANEQFF,TGTGCCAGCAGAGGCGGACTAGCCAATGAGCAGTTCTTC
TRBV18,.,TRBJ1-5,.,CASSPTGPNQPQHF,TGTGCCAGCTCCCCTACAGGACCTAATCAGCCCCAGCATTTT
TRBV6-1,.,TRBJ1-2,.,CASSETGDYGYTF,TGTGCCAGCAGTGAAACAGGTGACTATGGCTACACCTTC
TRBV6-6,few,TRBJ1-5,.,CASSSSRVNQPQHF,TGTGCCAGCAGTTCCAGCCGGGTTAATCAGCCCCAGCATTTT
TRBV10-3,.,TRBJ2-3,TRBD1,CAIRPGQGPLDTQYF,TGTGCCATCAGGCCGGGACAGGGGCCCTTGGATACGCAGTATTTT
TRBV27,.,TRBJ1-1,.,CASSLVRGQRLNTEAFF,TGTGCCAGCAGTTTAGTTAGAGGGCAGCGATTGAACACTGAAGCTTTCTTT
TRBV29-1,.,TRBJ1-3,.,CSVVVVGNTIYF,TGCAGCGTTGTAGTGGTGGGAAACACCATATATTTT
TRBV7-9,.,TRBJ2-1,TRBD1,CASSLGQGRDEQFF,TGTGCCAGCAGCTTAGGACAGGGACGGGATGAGCAGTTCTTC
TRBV2,.,TRBJ1-1,.,CASSVGTTANTEAFF,TGTGCCAGCAGTGTAGGGACAACTGCGAACACTGAAGCTTTCTTT